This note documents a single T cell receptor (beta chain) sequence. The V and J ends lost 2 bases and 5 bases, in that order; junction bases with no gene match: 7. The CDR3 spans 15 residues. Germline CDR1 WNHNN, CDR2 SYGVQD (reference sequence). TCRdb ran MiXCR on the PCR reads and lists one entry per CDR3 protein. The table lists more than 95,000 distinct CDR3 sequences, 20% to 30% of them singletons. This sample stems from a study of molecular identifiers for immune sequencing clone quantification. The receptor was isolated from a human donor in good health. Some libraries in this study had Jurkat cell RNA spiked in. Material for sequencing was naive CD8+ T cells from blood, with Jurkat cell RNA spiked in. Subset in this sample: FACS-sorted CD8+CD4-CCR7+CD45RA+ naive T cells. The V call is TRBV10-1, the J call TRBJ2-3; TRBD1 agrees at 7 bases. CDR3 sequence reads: CASSEGFTGVDTQYF. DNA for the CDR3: TGCGCCAGCAGTGAGGGCTTTACAGGGGTAGATACGCAGTATTTT.